The 25 T cell receptor beta chains given below trace back to one sample, sequenced in a study of OX40 agonist ivuxolimab in advanced cancers. The assay was immunoSEQ multiplex PCR, and TCRdb's table has in-frame clones only and misses some. The sample contains about 61,000 clones, 75% to 90% of which appear only once. This specimen consisted of CD4+ or CD8+ T cells sorted from blood, obtained in a trial of the OX40 agonist ivuxolimab. The receptor source for this set is an adult with an advanced solid tumor such as melanoma, head and neck, liver or kidney cancer.

The rearrangement uses TRBV6-5 and TRBJ1-4, with D possibly TRBD1 on 5 matching bases. V was pared by 5 bases and J by 8 bases, with 9 bases between. This CDR3 region has 12 residues. Germline assignment: CDR1 MNHEY and CDR2 SVGAGI. Here the CDR3 DNA reads TGTGCCAGCAGTGCCCAGGGCGAAAAACTGTTTTTT. This gives the protein CASSAQGEKLFF.

This clone was seen only a few times. The J gene is TRBJ1-2, the V gene TRBV28; D is perhaps TRBD1 (5 bases). Germline V CDR1 and CDR2: MDHEN, SYDVKM. The CDR3 extends over 13 amino acids. Trimming cost V 9 bases and J 6 bases, with 17 bases left between them. CDR3 sequence (DNA): TGTGCCAGTAGCCCGGACACCGGGAATGGCTACACCTTC. This codes for CASSPDTGNGYTF.

This chain links TRBV5-4 with TRBJ2-7; 8 bases match TRBD2. Trimming cost V 1 base and J 1 base; bases outside gene matches: 4. This CDR3 is 15 amino acids long. In germline, CDR1 is SGHNT, CDR2 YYREEE (reference sequence). The CDR3 here is CASSLPTSGSYEQYF. The CDR3 bases are TGTGCCAGCAGCTTGCCAACTAGCGGATCCTACGAGCAGTACTTC.

The rearrangement joins TRBV5-4 to TRBJ2-5, with TRBD2 matching over 7 bases. CDR3 length: 13 residues. Germline CDR1 is SGHNT and CDR2 is YYREEE (reference sequence). Losses at the gene ends were 3 bases for V and 1 base for J; bases not matched to a gene: 0. The DNA for the CDR3 is TGTGCCAGCAGCTGGGGGGGCCAAGAGACCCAGTACTTC. It codes for CASSWGGQETQYF.

The chain links TRBV7-3 to TRBJ2-3; a weak D match, TRBD2 (6 bases). The length of the CDR3 is 17 residues. Looked up from germline, CDR1 is SGHTA and CDR2 is FQGTGA. Trimming left V 1 base short and J 2 bases short, with 16 bases between. The CDR3 region is CASSLKGVAEPTDTQYF. The CDR3, as DNA: TGTGCCAGCAGCTTAAAAGGGGTAGCGGAACCCACAGATACGCAGTATTTT.

This rearrangement joins TRBV4-1 to TRBJ1-2; the D is unclear. The ends were cut back, 0 bases at V and 6 bases at J, with 17 bases in the middle. The CDR3 is 16 residues long. Germline values: CDR1 MGHRA, CDR2 YSYEKL. CDR3 in amino acids: CASSQDSDTRVDGYTF. DNA for the CDR3: TGCGCCAGCAGCCAAGATTCCGACACAAGGGTAGATGGCTACACCTTC.

The V gene is TRBV15, the J gene TRBJ1-4; D remains unclear. Germline lookup yields CDR1 LNHNV and CDR2 YYDKDF (reference sequence). The CDR3 extends over 12 amino acids. V lost 3 bases and J 3 bases, leaving 2 bases between the germline ends. The CDR3 nucleotides are TGTGCCACCAGCAGGTCTAATGAAAAACTGTTTTTT. As protein: CATSRSNEKLFF.

This chain links TRBV6-1 with TRBJ1-4; 10 positions match TRBD1. The germline gives CDR1 MNHNS, CDR2 SASEGT. V shed 1 base and J 7 bases; nucleotides not matched to a gene: 3. The CDR3 is 15 residues long. The CDR3 is CASSEVGTGVEKLFF. DNA for the CDR3: TGTGCCAGCAGTGAAGTGGGGACAGGGGTTGAAAAACTGTTTTTT.

V and J are TRBV5-5 and TRBJ2-7; weak D call: TRBD1 (6 bases). Germline assignment: CDR1 SGHKS and CDR2 YYEKEE (reference sequence). This CDR3 contains 13 residues. V shed 1 base and J shed 5 bases, with 10 bases lying between them. As DNA, the CDR3 is TGTGCCAGCAGCTTGACAGGGAAGGACGAGCAGTACTTC. It is translated as CASSLTGKDEQYF.

The chain combines TRBV6-5 with TRBJ1-5; 9 positions agree with TRBD1. Germline CDR1 and CDR2: MNHEY and SVGAGI. This CDR3 comprises 13 residues. Trimming took 5 bases from V and 6 from J; bases not matched to a gene: 2. The DNA of the CDR3 is TGTGCCAGCAGTGGACAGGGGCGTCAGCCCCAGCATTTT. It translates to CASSGQGRQPQHF.

The chain links TRBV27 to TRBJ1-4; no reliable D call. The ends were cut back, 5 bases at V and 8 bases at J, with 18 bases in the middle. Per the germline V gene, CDR1 is MNHEY and CDR2 is SMNVEV (reference sequence). The length of the CDR3 is 15 residues. CDR3 sequence: CASSQSGGRGEKLFF. CDR3 nucleotides: TGTGCCAGCAGTCAATCGGGCGGACGGGGAGAAAAACTGTTTTTT.

The chain uses TRBV30 and TRBJ2-1, with D tentatively TRBD1 (5 bases). Germline V gene data show CDR1 as GTSNPN and CDR2 as SVGIG (reference sequence). The CDR3 runs 15 residues. Trimming shortened V by 0 bases and J by 7 bases, and 16 bases separated the two germline ends. CDR3 residues: CAWSVSRVFRNEQFF. In nucleotides, the CDR3 is TGTGCCTGGAGTGTAAGCAGGGTATTTAGGAATGAGCAGTTCTTC.

Note on this clone: The sample has other DNA sequences that encode this CDR3 too. The chain combines TRBV6-1 with TRBJ1-5; unclear D gene. V gave up 7 bases and J gave up 4 bases, with 5 bases separating them. There are 11 residues in the CDR3. Germline loops: CDR1 MNHNS, CDR2 SASEGT. The CDR3 DNA reads TGTGCCAGCACCTCTAATCAGCCCCAGCATTTT. Amino acids: CASTSNQPQHF.

In its sample, this clone was seen once. The V gene is TRBV5-1, the J gene TRBJ2-5; D remains unclear. Germline values: CDR1 SGHRS, CDR2 YFSETQ. The CDR3 loop spans 14 amino acids. Trimming took off 4 bases at V and 2 bases at J, with 12 bases between the two ends. Here the CDR3 DNA reads TGCGCCAGCAGCCCCCCGGATTTTCAAGAGACCCAGTACTTC. It codes for CASSPPDFQETQYF. Combining the CDR3 with reference TRBV5-1 and TRBJ2-5 gives the whole variable domain KAGVTQTPRYLIKTRGQQVTLSCSPISGHRSVSWYQQTPGQGLQFLFEYFSETQRNKGNFPGRFSGRQFSNSRSEMNVSTLELGDSALYLCASSPPDFQETQYFGPGTRLLVL.

The chain couples TRBV18 to TRBJ2-7; possibly TRBD1 for D (6 bases). This CDR3 has 14 amino acids. V lost 5 bases and J 9 bases, leaving 20 bases between the germline ends. The germline gives CDR1 KGHSH, CDR2 LQKENI. The CDR3 protein is CASSSTGQRVGQYF. CDR3 nucleotide sequence: TGTGCCAGCTCATCAACTGGACAGAGGGTAGGGCAGTACTTC.

This chain uses TRBV6-5 with TRBJ2-7; D is uncertain. The CDR3 spans 14 residues. Germline values: CDR1 MNHEY, CDR2 SVGAGI. Trimming removed 6 bases from V and 4 bases from J, with 16 bases in between. CDR3 amino acids: CASSLEPKVYEQYF. The CDR3 DNA reads TGTGCCAGCAGCCTGGAACCTAAGGTGTACGAGCAGTACTTC.

The chain carries TRBV7-6 and TRBJ2-5; tentative D call: TRBD1 (6 bases). The V end was cut by 5 bases, the J end by 5 bases, with 18 bases between. The germline V gene has CDR1 SGHVS and CDR2 FNYEAQ. This CDR3 has 15 residues. CDR3 sequence: CASSVNRDPRETQYF. CDR3 in DNA: TGTGCCAGCAGCGTAAACAGGGATCCGAGGGAGACCCAGTACTTC. The variable domain in full, with the rest retrieved from reference TRBV7-6 and TRBJ2-5, is GAGVSQSPRYKVTKRGQDVALRCDPISGHVSLYWYRQALGQGPEFLTYFNYEAQQDKSGLPNDRFSAERPEGSISTLTIQRTEQRDSAMYRCASSVNRDPRETQYFGPGTRLLVL.

J is TRBJ2-2 and V is TRBV18; perhaps TRBD2 as D (5 bases). This CDR3 contains 15 residues. In germline, CDR1 is KGHSH, CDR2 LQKENI. V was pared by 4 bases and J by 0 bases, with 9 bases between. The CDR3: CASSLSGTNTGELFF. The CDR3 DNA reads as TGTGCCAGCTCACTATCGGGGACGAACACCGGGGAGCTGTTTTTT. Full variable domain (remainder filled in from reference TRBV18 and TRBJ2-2): NAGVMQNPRHLVRRRGQEARLRCSPMKGHSHVYWYRQLPEEGLKFMVYLQKENIIDESGMPKERFSAEFPKEGPSILRIQQVVRGDSAAYFCASSLSGTNTGELFFGEGSRLTVL.

The chain recombines TRBV28 with TRBJ2-1, with a possible D match to TRBD2 (6 bases). V was cut by 6 bases and J by 8 bases, with 23 bases left in between. This CDR3 spans 16 amino acids. In germline, CDR1 is MDHEN, CDR2 SYDVKM. The CDR3 coding sequence is TGTGCCAGCAGATCCCCAAACATCCGGGACTTTGATGAGCAGTTCTTC. This gives the protein CASRSPNIRDFDEQFF.

The chain employs TRBV5-6 and TRBJ1-2; D is uncertain. Germline V gene sequence: CDR1 SGHDT, CDR2 YYEEEE. The CDR3 covers 13 residues. V lost 4 bases and J lost 8, with 15 bases in between. The CDR3 here is CASSPARGRGYTF. The CDR3 DNA is TGTGCCAGCAGCCCAGCACGGGGTCGGGGCTACACCTTC.

The chain couples TRBV5-1 to TRBJ2-1, with 7 bases identical to TRBD1. CDR1 SGHRS and CDR2 YFSETQ come from the germline V gene. The CDR3 is 16 amino acids. After removal of 3 bases from V and 7 bases from J, the junction contained 13 bases not matched to a gene. The CDR3 coding sequence is TGCGCCAGCAGCTCGGAAGGGACAGCGTCTTGGAATGAGCAGTTCTTC. This codes for CASSSEGTASWNEQFF.

The genes are TRBV5-5 and TRBJ2-3; no clear D. The CDR3 has 12 residues. V gave up 1 base and J gave up 5 bases, with 5 bases separating them. Germline V gene sequence: CDR1 SGHKS, CDR2 YYEKEE (reference sequence). The CDR3 sequence: CASSLNEDTQYF. CDR3 coding DNA: TGTGCCAGCAGCTTGAACGAAGATACGCAGTATTTT.

The gene calls are TRBV5-1 and TRBJ1-4, with D unclear. The V gene's germline CDR1 is SGHRS and CDR2 YFSETQ. V was cut by 8 bases and J by 4 bases, with 9 bases left in between. CDR3 length: 12 residues. Written as DNA, the CDR3 is TGCGCCAGTAGGGTTGATAATGAAAAACTGTTTTTT. Its translation is CASRVDNEKLFF.

J is TRBJ2-7 and V is TRBV2; D gene unclear. Trimming removed 0 bases from V and 0 bases from J, with 9 bases in between. The length of the CDR3 is 15 residues. Germline-derived CDR1 and CDR2 are SNHLY and FYNNEI. The DNA of the CDR3 is TGTGCCAGCAGTGAAGCGATTAGGGTCTCCTACGAGCAGTACTTC. Translated: CASSEAIRVSYEQYF. Filled out from reference TRBV2 and TRBJ2-7, the complete variable domain reads EPEVTQTPSHQVTQMGQEVILRCVPISNHLYFYWYRQILGQKVEFLVSFYNNEISEKSEIFDDQFSVERPDGSNFTLKIRSTKLEDSAMYFCASSEAIRVSYEQYFGPGTRLTVT.

The CDR3 DNA reads as TGTGCCACCACCAAGGGGGACTCCTACGAGCAGTACTTC. It specifies CATTKGDSYEQYF. V gene TRBV28 combines with J gene TRBJ2-7, with a weak D call TRBD1 (6 bases). Germline V gene data show CDR1 as MDHEN and CDR2 as SYDVKM. CDR3 length: 13 residues. Trimming took off 10 bases at V and 0 bases at J, with 13 bases between the two ends.